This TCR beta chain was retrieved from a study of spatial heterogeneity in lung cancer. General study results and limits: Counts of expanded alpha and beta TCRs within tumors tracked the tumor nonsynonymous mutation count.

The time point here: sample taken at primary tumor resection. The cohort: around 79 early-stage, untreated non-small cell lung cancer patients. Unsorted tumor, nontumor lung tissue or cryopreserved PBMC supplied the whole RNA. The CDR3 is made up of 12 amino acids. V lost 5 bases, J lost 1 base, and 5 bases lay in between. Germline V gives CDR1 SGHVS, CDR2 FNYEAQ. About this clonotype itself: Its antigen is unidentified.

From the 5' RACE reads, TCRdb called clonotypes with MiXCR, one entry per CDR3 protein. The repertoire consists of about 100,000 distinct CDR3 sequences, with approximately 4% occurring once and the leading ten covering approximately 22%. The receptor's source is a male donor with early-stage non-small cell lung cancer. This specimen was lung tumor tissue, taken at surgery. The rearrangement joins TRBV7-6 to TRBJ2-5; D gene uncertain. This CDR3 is CASSAPQETQYF. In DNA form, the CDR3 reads TGTGCCAGCAGCGCACCCCAAGAGACCCAGTACTTC.